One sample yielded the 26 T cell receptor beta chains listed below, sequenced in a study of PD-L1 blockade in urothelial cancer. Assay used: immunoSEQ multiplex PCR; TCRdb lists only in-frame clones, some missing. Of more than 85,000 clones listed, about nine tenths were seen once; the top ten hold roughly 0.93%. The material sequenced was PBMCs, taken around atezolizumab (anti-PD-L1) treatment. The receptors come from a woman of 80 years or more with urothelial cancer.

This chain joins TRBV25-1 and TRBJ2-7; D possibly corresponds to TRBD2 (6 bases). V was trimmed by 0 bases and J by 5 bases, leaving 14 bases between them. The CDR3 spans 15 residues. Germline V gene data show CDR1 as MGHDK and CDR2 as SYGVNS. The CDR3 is CASSEYGGTLHEQYF. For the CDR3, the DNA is TGTGCCAGCAGTGAATATGGAGGGACGCTACACGAGCAGTACTTC.

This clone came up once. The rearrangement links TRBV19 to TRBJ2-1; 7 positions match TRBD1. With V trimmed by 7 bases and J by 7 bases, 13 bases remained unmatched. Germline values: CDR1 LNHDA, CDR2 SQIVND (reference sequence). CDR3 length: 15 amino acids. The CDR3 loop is CASTPGTVSRNEQFF. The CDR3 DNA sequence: TGTGCCAGTACTCCCGGGACAGTTTCGAGAAATGAGCAGTTCTTC.

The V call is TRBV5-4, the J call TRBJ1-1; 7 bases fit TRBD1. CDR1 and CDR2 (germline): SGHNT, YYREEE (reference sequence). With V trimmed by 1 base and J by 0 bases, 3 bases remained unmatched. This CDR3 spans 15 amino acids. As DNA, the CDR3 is TGTGCCAGCAGCTTGCCAGGGGGTATGAACACTGAAGCTTTCTTT. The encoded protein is CASSLPGGMNTEAFF.

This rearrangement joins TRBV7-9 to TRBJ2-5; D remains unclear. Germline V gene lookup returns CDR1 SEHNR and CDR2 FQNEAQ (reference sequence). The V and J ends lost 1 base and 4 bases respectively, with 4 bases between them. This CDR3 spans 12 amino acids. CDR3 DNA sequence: TGTGCCAGCAGCTTAGGTCTAGAGACCCAGTACTTC. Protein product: CASSLGLETQYF. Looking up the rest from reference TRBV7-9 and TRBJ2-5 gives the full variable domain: DTGVSQNPRHKITKRGQNVTFRCDPISEHNRLYWYRQTLGQGPEFLTYFQNEAQLEKSRLLSDRFSAERPKGSFSTLEIQRTEQGDSAMYLCASSLGLETQYFGPGTRLLVL.

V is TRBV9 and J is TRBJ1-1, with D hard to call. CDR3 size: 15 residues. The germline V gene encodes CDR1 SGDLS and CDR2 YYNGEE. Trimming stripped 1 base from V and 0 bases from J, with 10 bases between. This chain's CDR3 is CASSVSIHMNTEAFF. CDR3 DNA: TGTGCCAGCAGCGTAAGTATACATATGAACACTGAAGCTTTCTTT. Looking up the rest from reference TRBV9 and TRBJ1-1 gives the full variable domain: DSGVTQTPKHLITATGQRVTLRCSPRSGDLSVYWYQQSLDQGLQFLIQYYNGEERAKGNILERFSAQQFPDLHSELNLSSLELGDSALYFCASSVSIHMNTEAFFGQGTRLTVV.

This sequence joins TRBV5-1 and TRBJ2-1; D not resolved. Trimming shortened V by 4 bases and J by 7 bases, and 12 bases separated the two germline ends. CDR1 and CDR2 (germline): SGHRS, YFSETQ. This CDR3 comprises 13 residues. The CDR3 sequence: CASSRPPGNEQFF. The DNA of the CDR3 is TGCGCCAGCAGCCGTCCCCCGGGTAATGAGCAGTTCTTC.

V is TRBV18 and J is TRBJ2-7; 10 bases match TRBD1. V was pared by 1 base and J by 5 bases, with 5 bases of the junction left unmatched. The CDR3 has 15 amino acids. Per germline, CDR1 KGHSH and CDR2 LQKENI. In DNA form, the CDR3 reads TGTGCCAGCTCACCACAGGGACAGGGGTTCCACGAGCAGTACTTC. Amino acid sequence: CASSPQGQGFHEQYF.

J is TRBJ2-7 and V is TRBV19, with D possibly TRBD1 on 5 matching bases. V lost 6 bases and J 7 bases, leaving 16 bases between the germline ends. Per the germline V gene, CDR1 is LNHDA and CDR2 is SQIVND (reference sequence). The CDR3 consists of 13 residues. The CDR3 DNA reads TGTGCCAGTAGCCAGACCTCAGGGTCAGAGCAGTACTTC. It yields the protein CASSQTSGSEQYF.

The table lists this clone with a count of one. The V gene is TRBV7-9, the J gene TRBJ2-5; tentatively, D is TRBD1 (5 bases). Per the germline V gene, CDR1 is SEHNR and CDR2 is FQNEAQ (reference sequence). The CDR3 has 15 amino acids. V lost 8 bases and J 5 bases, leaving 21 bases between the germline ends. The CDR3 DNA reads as TGTGCCAGCGGCAATTCAGGGTTTAAGGGGGAGACCCAGTACTTC. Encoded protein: CASGNSGFKGETQYF.

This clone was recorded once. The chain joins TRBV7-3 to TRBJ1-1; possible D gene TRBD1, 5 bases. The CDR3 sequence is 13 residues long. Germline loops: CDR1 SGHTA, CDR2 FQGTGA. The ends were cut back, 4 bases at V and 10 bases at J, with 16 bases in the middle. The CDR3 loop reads CASSSGGVSGAFF. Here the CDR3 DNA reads TGTGCCAGCAGCTCGGGGGGGGTCAGTGGAGCTTTCTTT. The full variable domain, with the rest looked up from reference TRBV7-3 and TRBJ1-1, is GAGVSQTPSNKVTEKGKYVELRCDPISGHTALYWYRQSLGQGPEFLIYFQGTGAADDSGLPNDRFFAVRPEGSVSTLKIQRTERGDSAVYLCASSSGGVSGAFFGQGTRLTVV.

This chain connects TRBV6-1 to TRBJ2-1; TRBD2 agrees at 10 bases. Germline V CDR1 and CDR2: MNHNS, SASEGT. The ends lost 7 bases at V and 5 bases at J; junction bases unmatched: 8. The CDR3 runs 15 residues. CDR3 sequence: CASNPVTSGNNEQFF. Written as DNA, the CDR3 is TGTGCCAGCAACCCCGTTACTAGCGGGAACAATGAGCAGTTCTTC.

As DNA, the CDR3 is TGTGCCAGCAGTTACGTCAAGGGACAGGGATTGGGCGAGCAGTACTTC. This translates into CASSYVKGQGLGEQYF. J is TRBJ2-7 and V is TRBV6-6; TRBD1 agrees at 9 bases. The J segment lost 6 bases and the V segment lost 2 bases, leaving 11 bases of the junction unmatched. The CDR3 runs 16 residues. Per the germline V gene, CDR1 is MNHNY and CDR2 is SVGAGI (reference sequence).

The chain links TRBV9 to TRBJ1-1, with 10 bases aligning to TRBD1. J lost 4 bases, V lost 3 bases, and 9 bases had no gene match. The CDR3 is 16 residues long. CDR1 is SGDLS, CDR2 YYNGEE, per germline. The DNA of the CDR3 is TGTGCCAGCAGCGCAGCGACGGGACAGGGGCGCACTGAAGCTTTCTTT. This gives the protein CASSAATGQGRTEAFF.

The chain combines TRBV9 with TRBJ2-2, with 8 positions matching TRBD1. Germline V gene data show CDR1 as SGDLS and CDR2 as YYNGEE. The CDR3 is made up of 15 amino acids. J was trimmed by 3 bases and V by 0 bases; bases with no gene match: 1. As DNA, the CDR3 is TGTGCCAGCAGCGTAGGACAGGGGTACACCGGGGAGCTGTTTTTT. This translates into CASSVGQGYTGELFF.

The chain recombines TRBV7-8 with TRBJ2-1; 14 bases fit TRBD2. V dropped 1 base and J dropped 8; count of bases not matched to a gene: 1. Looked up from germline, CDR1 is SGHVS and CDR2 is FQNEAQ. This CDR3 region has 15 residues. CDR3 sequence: CASSLGLAGGDEQFF. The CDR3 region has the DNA TGTGCCAGCAGCTTAGGACTAGCGGGAGGGGATGAGCAGTTCTTC.

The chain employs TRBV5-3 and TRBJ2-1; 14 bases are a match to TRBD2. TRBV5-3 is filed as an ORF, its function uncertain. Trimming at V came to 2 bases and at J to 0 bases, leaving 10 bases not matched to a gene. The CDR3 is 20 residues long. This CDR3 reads CARSFLTSGRALSSYNEQFF. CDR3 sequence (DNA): TGTGCCAGAAGCTTTTTGACTAGCGGGAGGGCCCTCAGCTCCTACAATGAGCAGTTCTTC.

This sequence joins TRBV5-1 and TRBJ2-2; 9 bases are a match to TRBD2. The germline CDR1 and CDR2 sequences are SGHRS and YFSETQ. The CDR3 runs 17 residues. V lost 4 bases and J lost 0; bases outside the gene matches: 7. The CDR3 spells CASSKLAGAANTGELFF. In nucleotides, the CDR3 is TGCGCCAGCAGCAAATTAGCGGGAGCAGCGAACACCGGGGAGCTGTTTTTT. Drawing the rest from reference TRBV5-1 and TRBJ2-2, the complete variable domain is KAGVTQTPRYLIKTRGQQVTLSCSPISGHRSVSWYQQTPGQGLQFLFEYFSETQRNKGNFPGRFSGRQFSNSRSEMNVSTLELGDSALYLCASSKLAGAANTGELFFGEGSRLTVL.

In DNA form, the CDR3 reads TGCACCAGCAGCCCAAAACCGACTAGCGGGAGGGCCAATGAGCAGTTCTTC. It encodes CTSSPKPTSGRANEQFF. The chain carries TRBV1 and TRBJ2-1; no DNA check was done on the table's D call, TRBD2. TRBV1 is annotated as a pseudogene. The length of the CDR3 is 17 residues.

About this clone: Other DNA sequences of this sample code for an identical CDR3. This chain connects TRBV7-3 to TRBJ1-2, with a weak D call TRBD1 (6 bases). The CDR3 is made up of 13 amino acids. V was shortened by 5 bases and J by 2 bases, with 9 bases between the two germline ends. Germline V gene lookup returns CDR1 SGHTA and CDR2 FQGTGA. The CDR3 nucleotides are TGTGCCAGCAGCCCCGACAGGAACTATGGCTACACCTTC. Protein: CASSPDRNYGYTF.

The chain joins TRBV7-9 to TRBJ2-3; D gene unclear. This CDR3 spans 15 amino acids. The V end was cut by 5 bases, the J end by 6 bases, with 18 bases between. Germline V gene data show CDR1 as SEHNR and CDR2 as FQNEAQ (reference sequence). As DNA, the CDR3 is TGTGCCAGCAGCCTGAGACGCGGTCCTACGGATACGCAGTATTTT. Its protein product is CASSLRRGPTDTQYF.

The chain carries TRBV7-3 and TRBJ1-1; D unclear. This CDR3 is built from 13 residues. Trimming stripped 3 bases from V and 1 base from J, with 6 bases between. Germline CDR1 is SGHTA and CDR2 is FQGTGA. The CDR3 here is CASSLGRNTEAFF. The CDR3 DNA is TGTGCCAGCAGCTTGGGCCGGAACACTGAAGCTTTCTTT.

CDR3 in DNA: TGTGCCAGCAGTGGGGAGCAGGGGGTACGGCCCCAGCATTTT. Its protein product is CASSGEQGVRPQHF. The rearrangement joins TRBV28 to TRBJ1-5; 7 positions agree with TRBD1. The CDR3 consists of 14 residues. J was trimmed by 9 bases and V by 5 bases; bases with no gene match: 10. CDR1 is MDHEN, CDR2 SYDVKM, per germline.

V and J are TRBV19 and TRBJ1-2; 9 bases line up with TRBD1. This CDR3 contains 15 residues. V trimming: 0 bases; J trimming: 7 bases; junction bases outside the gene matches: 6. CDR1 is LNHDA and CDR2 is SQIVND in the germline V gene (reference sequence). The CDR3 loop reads CASSIDLGQGRGYTF. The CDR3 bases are TGTGCCAGTAGTATAGATCTGGGACAGGGCCGTGGCTACACCTTC.

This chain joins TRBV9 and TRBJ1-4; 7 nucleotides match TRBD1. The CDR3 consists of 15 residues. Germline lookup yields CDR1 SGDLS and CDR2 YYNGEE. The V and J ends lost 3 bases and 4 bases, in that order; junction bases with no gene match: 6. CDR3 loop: CASSGGTANNEKLFF. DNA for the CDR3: TGTGCCAGCAGCGGTGGGACAGCCAATAATGAAAAACTGTTTTTT.

The CDR3 protein is CASSAPGLADNEQFF. CDR3 DNA: TGTGCCAGCAGTGCCCCGGGACTAGCGGACAATGAGCAGTTCTTC. The rearrangement links TRBV28 to TRBJ2-1; 11 bases fit TRBD2. The CDR3 loop spans 15 amino acids. Germline trimming cut 5 bases from V and 5 bases from J; bases unmatched to any gene: 5. CDR1 is MDHEN and CDR2 is SYDVKM in the germline V gene.

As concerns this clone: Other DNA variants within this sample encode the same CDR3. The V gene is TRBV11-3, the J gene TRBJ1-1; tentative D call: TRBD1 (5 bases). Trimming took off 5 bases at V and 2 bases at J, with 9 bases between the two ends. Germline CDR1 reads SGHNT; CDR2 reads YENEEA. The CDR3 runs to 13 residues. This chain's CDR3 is CASSRRGNTEAFF. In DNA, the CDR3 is TGTGCCAGCAGCCGGAGGGGAAACACTGAAGCTTTCTTT.